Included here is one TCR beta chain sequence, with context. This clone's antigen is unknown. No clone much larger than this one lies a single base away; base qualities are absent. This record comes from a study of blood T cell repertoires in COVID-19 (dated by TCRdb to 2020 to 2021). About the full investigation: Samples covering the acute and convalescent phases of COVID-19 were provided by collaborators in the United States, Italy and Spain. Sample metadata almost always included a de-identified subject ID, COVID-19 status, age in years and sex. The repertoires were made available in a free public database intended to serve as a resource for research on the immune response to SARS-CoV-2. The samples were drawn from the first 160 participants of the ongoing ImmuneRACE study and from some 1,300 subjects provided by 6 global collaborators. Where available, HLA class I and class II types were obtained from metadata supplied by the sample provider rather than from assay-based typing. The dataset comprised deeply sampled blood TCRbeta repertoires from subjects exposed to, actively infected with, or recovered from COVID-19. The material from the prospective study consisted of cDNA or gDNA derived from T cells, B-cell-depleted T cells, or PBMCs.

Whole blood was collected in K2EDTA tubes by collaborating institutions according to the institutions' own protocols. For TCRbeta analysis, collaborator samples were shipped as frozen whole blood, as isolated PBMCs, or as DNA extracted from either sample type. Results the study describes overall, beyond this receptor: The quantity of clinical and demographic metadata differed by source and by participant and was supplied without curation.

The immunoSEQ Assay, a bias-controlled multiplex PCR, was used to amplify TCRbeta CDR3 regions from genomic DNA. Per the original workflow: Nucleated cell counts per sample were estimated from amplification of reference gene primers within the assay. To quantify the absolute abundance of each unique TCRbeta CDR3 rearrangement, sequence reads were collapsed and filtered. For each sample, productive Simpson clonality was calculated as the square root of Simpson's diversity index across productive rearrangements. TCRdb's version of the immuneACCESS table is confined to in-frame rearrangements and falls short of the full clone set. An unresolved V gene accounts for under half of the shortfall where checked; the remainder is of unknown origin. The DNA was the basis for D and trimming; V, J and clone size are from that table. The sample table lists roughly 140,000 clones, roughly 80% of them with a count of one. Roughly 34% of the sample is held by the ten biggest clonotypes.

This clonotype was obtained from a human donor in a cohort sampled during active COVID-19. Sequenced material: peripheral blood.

The CDR3 here reads CASSAGLSSGNTIYF. The DNA is TGTGCCAGCAGCGCCGGACTGAGCTCTGGAAACACCATATATTTT. The chain is encoded by TRBV7-2 joined to TRBJ1-3; the D gene assignment is ambiguous. The germline V gene yields SGHTA for CDR1 and FQGNSA for CDR2. V is clipped by 5 bases and J by 0 bases, and the sequence between their germline boundaries is 11 bases long. The CDR3 numbers 15 residues from cysteine through phenylalanine. Only the CDR3 portion is preserved as DNA: 45 bases, with reading frame beginning at the first base. With the rest looked up from the reference TRBV7-2 and TRBJ1-3 genes rather than sequenced, the full variable domain is GAGVSQSPSNKVTEKGKDVELRCDPISGHTALYWYRQSLGQGLEFLIYFQGNSAPDKSGLPSDRFSAERTGGSVSTLTIQRTQQEDSAVYLCASSAGLSSGNTIYFGEGSWLTVV.